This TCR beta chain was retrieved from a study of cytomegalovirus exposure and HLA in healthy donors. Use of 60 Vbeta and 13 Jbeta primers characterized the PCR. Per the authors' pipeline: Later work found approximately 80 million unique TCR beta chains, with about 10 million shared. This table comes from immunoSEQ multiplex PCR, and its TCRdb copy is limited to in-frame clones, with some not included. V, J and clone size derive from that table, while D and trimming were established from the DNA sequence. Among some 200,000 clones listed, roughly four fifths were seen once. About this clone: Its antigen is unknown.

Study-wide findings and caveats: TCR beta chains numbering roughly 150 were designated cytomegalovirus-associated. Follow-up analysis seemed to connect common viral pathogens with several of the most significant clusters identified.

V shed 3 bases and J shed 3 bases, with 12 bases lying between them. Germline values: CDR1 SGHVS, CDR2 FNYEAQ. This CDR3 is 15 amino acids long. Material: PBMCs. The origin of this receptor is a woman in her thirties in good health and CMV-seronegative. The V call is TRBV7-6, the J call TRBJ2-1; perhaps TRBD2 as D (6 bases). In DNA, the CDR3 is TGTGCCAGCAGCTTCGGGACGGAGGGCTACAATGAGCAGTTCTTC. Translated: CASSFGTEGYNEQFF.